This paragraph covers one T cell receptor (beta chain) sequence. These data originate in a study of blood T cell repertoires in COVID-19. Overall study: Spain, Italy and the United States supplied samples that represented acute and convalescent COVID-19.

In the authors' methods: Scientists estimated how many nucleated cells there were by amplifying reference gene primers. TCRdb's table, derived via immunoSEQ multiplex PCR, lists solely in-frame clones and lacks some. V, J and clone size are those of that table, while D and trimming were read from the DNA. The sample lists 220,000 or so clones; roughly nine tenths were seen once. The CDR3 covers 14 residues. Germline values: CDR1 MNHEY, CDR2 SVGEGT. Trimming removed 2 bases from V and 3 bases from J, with 10 bases in between. The specimen sequenced was peripheral blood. This receptor was taken from a man aged 55 to 70 who had recovered from COVID-19. The chain uses TRBV6-2 or TRBV6-3 and TRBJ1-1; possibly TRBD1 for D (5 bases). The CDR3 sequence: CASSYKGHDTEAFF. DNA of the CDR3: TGTGCCAGCAGTTACAAGGGGCATGACACTGAAGCTTTCTTT.